This is a list of T cell receptor beta chains from one sample in a study of metastatic and nonmetastatic thyroid tumors. Through MiXCR, TCRdb re-clonotyped the PCR reads. Among about 24,000 clones listed, approximately 24% were seen once. Sequencing was performed on blood. The receptor set was obtained from a male donor with papillary thyroid cancer or a benign thyroid nodule (not recorded which). Some clones in this sample may be carry-over from other donors' samples. The CDR3 runs from the conserved cysteine through the conserved F or W. A D gene is named only where the DNA matches it firmly. Clone size is given for some rows only: seen once, a few or many times, or a class if the clone is expanded.

clone_size | d_call | j_call | v_call | cdr3_nt | cdr3_aa
. | . | TRBJ2-3 | TRBV6-4 | TGTGCCAGCAGTGACATTGCCTCGGATACGCAGTATTTT | CASSDIASDTQYF
. | TRBD2 | TRBJ2-3 | TRBV4-3 | TGCGCCAGCACCCAGACTAGCGGTAGGACAGATACGCAGTATTTT | CASTQTSGRTDTQYF
. | TRBD1 | TRBJ1-4 | TRBV20-1 | TGCAGTGCTGCCGCTACAGGGGGCGGAAAACTGTTTTTT | CSAAATGGGKLFF
few | . | TRBJ1-6 | TRBV6-2/TRBV6-3 | TGTGCCAGCAGGGCCATCGACAGTTATAATTCACCCCTCCACTTT | CASRAIDSYNSPLHF
many | TRBD1 | TRBJ1-6 | TRBV10-2 | TGCGCCACCACTTCGGGACAGGGGCCATCACCCCTCCACTTT | CATTSGQGPSPLHF
many | . | TRBJ2-5 | TRBV19 | TGTGCCACCTCGGACGTCCAAGAGACCCAGTACTTC | CATSDVQETQYF
many | . | TRBJ2-1 | TRBV28 | TGTGCCAGCAGAGGAGGATACTCCTACAATGAGCAGTTCTTC | CASRGGYSYNEQFF
many | . | TRBJ2-2 | TRBV7-2 | TGTGCCAGCAGCTACGAGAACACCGGGGAGCTGTTTTTT | CASSYENTGELFF
. | . | TRBJ1-1 | TRBV5-1 | TGCGCCAGCATCTTGGGAGGGCTGGGGGTTAAGAACACTGAAGCTTTCTTT | CASILGGLGVKNTEAFF
medium-sized | . | TRBJ1-1 | TRBV25-1 | TGTGCCTCATGGGGGGGCGCTGAAGCTTTCTTT | CASWGGAEAFF
. | . | TRBJ2-6 | TRBV5-1 | TGCGCCAGCAGCTTGACTATTGGGGCCAACGTCCTGACTTTC | CASSLTIGANVLTF
. | . | TRBJ1-2 | TRBV12-3/TRBV12-4 | TGTGCCAGCAGTTTAAACACTCTTTATGGCTACACCTTC | CASSLNTLYGYTF
. | TRBD1 | TRBJ2-7 | TRBV6-1 | TGTGCCAGCAGTGAACAAGGGGGCGGGCCCTACGAGCAGTACTTC | CASSEQGGGPYEQYF
. | TRBD2 | TRBJ2-7 | TRBV7-2 | TGTGCCAGCAGCTTCTCTAGCGGCCTAACCTACGAGCAGTACTTC | CASSFSSGLTYEQYF
medium-sized | . | TRBJ2-7 | TRBV11-3 | TGTGCCAGCAGCTTAGATCTTGTCCGGGGGTTCTACGAGCAGTACTTC | CASSLDLVRGFYEQYF
medium-sized | TRBD1 | TRBJ1-2 | TRBV11-3 | TGTGCCAGCAGCTTACCGACAGGGGATGGCTACACCTTC | CASSLPTGDGYTF
medium-sized | . | TRBJ2-7 | TRBV20-1 | TGCAGTGCGACCGGACACCAAATAGAGCAGTACTTC | CSATGHQIEQYF
many | . | TRBJ2-3 | TRBV4-2 | TGTGCCAGCAGCCAAGGCAGGGGCACAGATACGCAGTATTTT | CASSQGRGTDTQYF
many | . | TRBJ2-1 | TRBV11-3 | TGTGCCAGCAGCCGAACATCAGGGTTTTGGGATGAGCAGTTCTTC | CASSRTSGFWDEQFF
medium-sized | . | TRBJ2-2 | TRBV6-1 | TGTGCCAGCACCCCAAGCTCGAACACCGGGGAGCTGTTTTTT | CASTPSSNTGELFF
. | . | TRBJ2-1 | TRBV20-1 | TGCAGTGCTAGGTTCGGGAGCTCCTACAATGAGAAGTTCTTC | CSARFGSSYNEKFF
many | . | TRBJ2-3 | TRBV5-1 | TGCGCCAGCAGCCGAGGTGGGGGGGCTGTAGATACGCAGTATTTT | CASSRGGGAVDTQYF
. | TRBD2 | TRBJ2-5 | TRBV3-1 | TGTGCCACCAGCCAAGAGTACAGCGGGAACGAGACCCAGTACTTC | CATSQEYSGNETQYF
few | . | TRBJ2-3 | TRBV2 | TGTGTCAGCAAGAAACAGGGACACACAGATACGCAGTATTTT | CVSKKQGHTDTQYF
many | . | TRBJ1-1 | TRBV9 | TGTGCCAGCAGCGCAATCACCGACACTGAAGCTTTCTTT | CASSAITDTEAFF
many | TRBD1 | TRBJ1-5 | TRBV11-2 | TGTGCCAGCAGCACCCCGGGACAGGATAATCAGCCCCAGCATTTT | CASSTPGQDNQPQHF
many | . | TRBJ2-5 | TRBV3-1 | TGTGCCAGCAGCCAAGGGGGGATGGAGACCCAGTACTTC | CASSQGGMETQYF
. | . | TRBJ2-7 | TRBV19 | TGTGCCAGTAGTATTTTCAGAGGCTCCTACGAGCAGTACTTC | CASSIFRGSYEQYF
. | . | TRBJ1-5 | TRBV7-8 | TGTGCCAGCAGCTTAGAGGGGTACAATCAGCCCCAGCATTTT | CASSLEGYNQPQHF
medium-sized | TRBD2 | TRBJ2-3 | TRBV5-1 | TGCGCCAGCAGTCCGCTAGCGGGAGGTCACACAGATACGCAGTATTTT | CASSPLAGGHTDTQYF
few | . | TRBJ1-5 | TRBV19 | TGTGCCAGTAGTATGATGCAGCCTAGCAATCAGCCCCAGCATTTT | CASSMMQPSNQPQHF
few | TRBD2 | TRBJ2-3 | TRBV6-1 | TGTGCCAGCAGTAATGGTGGACTAGTTGCGGCAGATACGCAGTATTTT | CASSNGGLVAADTQYF
few | TRBD1 | TRBJ2-7 | TRBV12-3/TRBV12-4 | TGTGCCAGCAGACAGACAGGGGTCTCCTACGAGCAGTACTTC | CASRQTGVSYEQYF
. | . | TRBJ1-1 | TRBV11-1 | TGTGCCAGCAGCTTATTAATTAGGGCTGGTACTGAAGCTTTCTTT | CASSLLIRAGTEAFF
many | . | TRBJ2-2 | TRBV9 | TGTGCCAGCAGCTCACCCGACATGGCGAACACCGGGGAGCTGTTTTTT | CASSSPDMANTGELFF
many | TRBD1 | TRBJ1-1 | TRBV6-1 | TGTGCCAGCAGTCGTCCAGGGGGCGCGGAAGCTTTCTTT | CASSRPGGAEAFF
many | TRBD1 | TRBJ2-7 | TRBV13 | TGTGCCAGCAGCTTAGGCCTGGCAGGGGGCTCCGAGCAGTACTTC | CASSLGLAGGSEQYF
many | . | TRBJ2-3 | TRBV5-1 | TGCGCCAGCAGGGCCCCTATGAACCCAGATACGCAGTATTTT | CASRAPMNPDTQYF
many | . | TRBJ2-6 | TRBV24-1 | TGTGCCACCAGTGGTTTGGGCCGCGGGGAGAGCGGGGCCAACGTCCTGACTTTC | CATSGLGRGESGANVLTF
many | . | TRBJ1-1 | TRBV18 | TGTGCCAGCTCAGCGGGACGGGTAGCTTTCTTT | CASSAGRVAFF
many | TRBD2 | TRBJ2-5 | TRBV4-2 | TGTGCCAGCAGCCAAGTCCCTAGCGGGAGAGGAGAGACCCAGTACTTC | CASSQVPSGRGETQYF
many | . | TRBJ2-7 | TRBV18 | TGTGCCAGCTTCACGACTGGGCATGGCGAGCAGTACTTC | CASFTTGHGEQYF
few | . | TRBJ1-1 | TRBV6-1 | TGTGCCAGCAGCCTGGAGGTGAGGACTGAAGCTTTCTTT | CASSLEVRTEAFF
few | TRBD2 | TRBJ2-2 | TRBV27 | TGTGCCAGCAGTCTACTAGCGGGCACCGGGGAGCTCTTTTTT | CASSLLAGTGELFF
. | TRBD1 | TRBJ2-6 | TRBV6-1 | TGTGCCTGCAGTAGGGACAGGGGGAACAGGCCCAACGTCCTGACTTTC | CACSRDRGNRPNVLTF
. | . | TRBJ2-7 | TRBV6-1 | TGTGCCAGCAGTATGCTATTCGGAGAGCAGTACTTC | CASSMLFGEQYF
few | . | TRBJ1-6 | TRBV6-1 | TGTGCCAGCATCCGTAGGAATTCACCCCTCCACTTT | CASIRRNSPLHF